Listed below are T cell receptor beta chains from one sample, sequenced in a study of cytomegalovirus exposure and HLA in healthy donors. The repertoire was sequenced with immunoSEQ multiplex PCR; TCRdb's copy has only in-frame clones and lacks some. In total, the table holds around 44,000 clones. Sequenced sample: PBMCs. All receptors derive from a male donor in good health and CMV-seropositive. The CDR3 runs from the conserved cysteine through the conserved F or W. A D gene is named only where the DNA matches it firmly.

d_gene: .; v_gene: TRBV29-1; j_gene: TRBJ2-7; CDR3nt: TGCAGCGGTGCAGGATCTTCCTACGAGCAGTACTTC; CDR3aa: CSGAGSSYEQYF
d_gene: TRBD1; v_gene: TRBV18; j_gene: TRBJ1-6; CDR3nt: TGTGCCAGCTCACCCGAGCAGGACAGGGTAGATTCACCCCTCCACTTT; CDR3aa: CASSPEQDRVDSPLHF
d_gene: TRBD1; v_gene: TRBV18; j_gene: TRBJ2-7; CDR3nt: TGTGCCAGCTCACAATTTTCTTGGACAGGGAGCCACGAGCAGTACTTC; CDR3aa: CASSQFSWTGSHEQYF
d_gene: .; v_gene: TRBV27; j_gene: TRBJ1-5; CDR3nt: TGTGCCAGCAGTTCCGGGGGTAGCAATCAGCCCCAGCATTTT; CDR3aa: CASSSGGSNQPQHF
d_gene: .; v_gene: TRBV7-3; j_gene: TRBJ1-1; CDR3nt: TGTGCCAGCAGCCCCGATAGTCTAGGTGAAGCTTTCTTT; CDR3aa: CASSPDSLGEAFF
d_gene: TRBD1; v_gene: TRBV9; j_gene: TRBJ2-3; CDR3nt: TGTGCCAGCAGCGCCGGCCCGGGACAGTTAGATACGCAGTATTTT; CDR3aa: CASSAGPGQLDTQYF
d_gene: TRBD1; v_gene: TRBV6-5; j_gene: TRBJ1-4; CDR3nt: TGTGCCAGCAGGATAACAGGGGGCAATGAAAAACTGTTTTTT; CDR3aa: CASRITGGNEKLFF
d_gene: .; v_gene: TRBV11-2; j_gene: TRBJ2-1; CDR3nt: TGTGCCAGCAGCCCCCGCGTACCGACCGACTTACCTTATAATGAGCAGTTCTTC; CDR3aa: CASSPRVPTDLPYNEQFF
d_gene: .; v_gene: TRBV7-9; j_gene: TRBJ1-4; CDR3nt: TGTGCCAGCAGCGCCGCGGCGGGGTCTGAAAAACTGTTTTTT; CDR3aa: CASSAAAGSEKLFF
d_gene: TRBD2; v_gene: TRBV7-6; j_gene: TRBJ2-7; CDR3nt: TGTGCCAGCAGCTTGAATGGCGGGGGGGCCTACGAGCAGTACTTC; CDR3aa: CASSLNGGGAYEQYF
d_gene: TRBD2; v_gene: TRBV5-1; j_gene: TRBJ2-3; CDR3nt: TGCGCCAGCAGCACTAGCGGGGGGAACACAGATACGCAGTATTTT; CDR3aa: CASSTSGGNTDTQYF
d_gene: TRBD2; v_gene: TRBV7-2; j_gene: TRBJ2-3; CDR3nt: TGTGCCAGCAGCCTTAGCGGGGGCCCCCGTAGCACAGATACGCAGTATTTT; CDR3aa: CASSLSGGPRSTDTQYF
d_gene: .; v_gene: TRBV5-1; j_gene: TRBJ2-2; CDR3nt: TGCGCCAGCAGCTTGAACCGGGACACGGTTTTTGCCGGGGAGCTGTTTTTT; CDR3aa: CASSLNRDTVFAGELFF
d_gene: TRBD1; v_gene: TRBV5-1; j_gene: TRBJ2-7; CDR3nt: TGCGCCAGCAGCGTCCGGGACAGGGCCCACTACGAGCAGTACTTC; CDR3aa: CASSVRDRAHYEQYF
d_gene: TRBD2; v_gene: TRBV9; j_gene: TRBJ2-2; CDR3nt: TGTGCCAGCAGCGTGGGAGGGAGCGGGGAGCTGTTTTTT; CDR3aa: CASSVGGSGELFF
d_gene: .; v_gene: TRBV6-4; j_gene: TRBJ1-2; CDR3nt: TGTGCCAGCAGCGTTACAGGGTTTAATGGCTACACCTTC; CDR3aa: CASSVTGFNGYTF